This T cell receptor beta chain was identified in a study of T cell responses to AZD1222 COVID-19 vaccine. Study-level information: Second doses that came at about 4 or about 12 weeks were put together.

Assay: immunoSEQ multiplex PCR; the TCRdb copy retains only in-frame clones and omits some. The sample has 90,000 to 130,000 clones; around 81% are singletons. Study-wide findings and caveats: Donors skewed white British and female; clonal diversity was possibly underestimated. Epitopes outside B.1.351 and B.1.1.7 mutated regions reportedly drew nearly half of spike TCRs.

Turning to this clone: Its antigen is unknown.

Germline V gene sequence: CDR1 KGHSH, CDR2 LQKENI. The V gene lost 1 base and the J gene lost 4 bases, with 20 bases spanning the gap. The CDR3 covers 18 residues. This clonotype was sampled from an adult in good health. The material was peripheral blood, obtained on day 0 of AZD1222 vaccination. J is TRBJ1-3 and V is TRBV18; D is unclear. DNA of the CDR3: TGTGCCAGCTCACCACTCCAAGGCTTTGGCGACGGGGGAAACACCATATATTTT. Amino acid sequence: CASSPLQGFGDGGNTIYF.